A selection of T cell receptor beta chains follows, all from one sample in a study of beta chain features in type 1 diabetes. The data were produced by immunoSEQ multiplex PCR, yet TCRdb's version contains in-frame clones alone and is incomplete. The sample shows about 260,000 clones, around 22% of them seen only once. Sample: naive CD4+ T cells from blood. All receptors derive from a woman aged 25 to 39 with type 1 diabetes. Both conserved end residues are part of each CDR3. The D gene is left open where the match is weak. Expanded clones are given a class, and other clones once, few, many or no size at all.

>TRBJ2-3|TRBV4-1|few|NA
CASSFTGTDTQYF
TGCGCCAGCAGCTTTACGGGAACAGATACGCAGTATTTT
>TRBJ2-7|TRBV9|NA|TRBD2
CASSGAGSSYEQYF
TGTGCCAGCAGCGGAGCGGGAAGCTCCTACGAGCAGTACTTC
>TRBJ1-1|TRBV29-1|few|NA
CSVERVWAFF
TGCAGCGTTGAACGGGTGTGGGCTTTCTTT
>TRBJ2-1|TRBV9|NA|TRBD2
CASSVESGLAGDNEQFF
TGTGCCAGCAGCGTAGAAAGTGGACTAGCGGGAGACAATGAGCAGTTCTTC
>TRBJ2-2|TRBV4-1|few|TRBD2
CASSQEALAGVTGELFF
TGCGCCAGCAGCCAAGAGGCACTAGCGGGAGTTACCGGGGAGCTGTTTTTT
>TRBJ2-1|TRBV9|once|TRBD2
CASSVAGGPYEQFF
TGTGCCAGCAGCGTAGCGGGAGGGCCCTATGAGCAGTTCTTC
>TRBJ2-5|TRBV27|NA|TRBD2
CASSLAGVQETQYF
TGTGCCAGCAGCCTAGCGGGAGTACAAGAGACCCAGTACTTC
>TRBJ2-3|TRBV29-1|NA|NA
CSVLRASASTDTQYF
TGCAGCGTTCTGCGGGCTAGCGCTAGCACAGATACGCAGTATTTT
>TRBJ2-7|TRBV6-5|NA|NA
CASSYSEWYEQYF
TGTGCCAGCAGTTACTCGGAGTGGTACGAGCAGTACTTC
>TRBJ2-2|TRBV18|NA|TRBD2
CASQRLAGGLTGELFF
TGTGCCAGCCAGAGACTAGCGGGAGGCTTGACCGGGGAGCTGTTTTTT
>TRBJ1-2|TRBV6-6|few|NA
CASSYSITRSGYTF
TGTGCCAGCAGTTACTCGATCACCAGGTCTGGCTACACCTTC
>TRBJ2-5|TRBV6-5|few|TRBD2
CASSGLAGVETQYF
TGTGCCAGCAGCGGATTAGCGGGTGTTGAGACCCAGTACTTC
>TRBJ2-2|TRBV5-1|few|TRBD1
CASMRQGGGELFF
TGCGCCAGCATGAGACAGGGTGGCGGGGAGCTGTTTTTT
>TRBJ2-3|TRBV7-3|few|TRBD2
CASSLGRGSGADTQYF
TGTGCCAGCAGCTTAGGACGCGGGAGTGGGGCAGATACGCAGTATTTT
>TRBJ2-1|TRBV29-1|few|NA
CSVEKDKSYNEQFF
TGCAGCGTTGAAAAGGACAAATCCTACAATGAGCAGTTCTTC
>TRBJ2-1|TRBV6-6|few|TRBD2
CASSSVAGGYNEQFF
TGTGCCAGCAGTTCCGTAGCGGGAGGCTACAATGAGCAGTTCTTC
>TRBJ2-2|TRBV2|NA|NA
CASRDRNTNTGELFF
TGTGCCAGCAGAGACAGAAATACGAACACCGGGGAGCTGTTTTTT
>TRBJ1-2|TRBV9|few|NA
CASSVPGKDGYTF
TGTGCCAGCAGCGTCCCGGGGAAGGATGGCTACACCTTC
>TRBJ2-7|TRBV28|few|TRBD2
CASTNSGRAYHEQYF
TGTGCCAGCACCAATAGCGGGAGGGCCTATCACGAGCAGTACTTC
>TRBJ1-2|TRBV28|NA|NA
CASRTVAGGYTF
TGTGCCAGCAGAACAGTGGCGGGTGGCTACACCTTC
>TRBJ2-4|TRBV6-1|few|NA
CASSERGAKNIQYF
TGTGCCAGCAGTGAACGGGGGGCCAAAAACATTCAGTACTTC
>TRBJ2-3|TRBV9|NA|NA
CASSASPGLSDTQYF
TGTGCCAGCAGCGCCTCTCCGGGGTTATCAGATACGCAGTATTTT
>TRBJ2-7|TRBV5-4|few|TRBD2
CASSPGLADYEQYF
TGTGCCAGCAGCCCGGGACTAGCGGATTACGAGCAGTACTTC
>TRBJ2-1|TRBV19|few|NA
CASSSVGGGPLNEQFF
TGTGCCAGTAGTTCCGTGGGGGGAGGCCCTCTCAATGAGCAGTTCTTC